This TCR beta chain was obtained from a study of T cell responses to AZD1222 COVID-19 vaccine. Profiling relied on immunoSEQ multiplex PCR, and the TCRdb table lists in-frame clones only, not all of them. The repertoire consists of about 120,000 clones, with approximately 89% occurring once and the leading ten covering around 6.1%. Overall study findings and caveats: There were vaccine-associated CD4 TCRs across spike, dominant at 160-218 and 743-854.

On this clone itself: The antigen is unknown.

There are 15 residues in the CDR3. Germline V lookup: CDR1 LGHNA, CDR2 YSLEER. Trimming pared 1 base from V and 1 base from J, leaving 9 bases between. The origin of this receptor is an adult in good health. This sequence joins TRBV4-3 and TRBJ2-3, with a possible D match to TRBD2 (6 bases). Source: peripheral blood, taken on day 0 of AZD1222 vaccination. The CDR3 DNA sequence: TGCGCCAGCAGCCAAGTGGTAGCGGGCACAGATACGCAGTATTTT. Protein: CASSQVVAGTDTQYF.